This T cell receptor beta chain came from a study of a mutant IDH1 vaccine in newly diagnosed glioma. Study at large: Week 35 was assigned to visit V12, and week 47 was assigned to visit V13. The study's findings and limits: Of the patients, about 95% had vaccine-induced immune responses.

In germline, CDR1 is LNHDA, CDR2 SQIVND (reference sequence). This CDR3 comprises 14 residues. V was clipped by 11 bases and J by 4 bases; unmatched bases: 7. This clone was seen more than once but under ten times. Its antigen is not identified. Time point reported: week 35, safety follow-up. Topical imiquimod accompanied each vaccine dose, which consisted of 300 ug of mutant IDH1 20-mer peptide. Newly diagnosed WHO grade 3 or 4 IDH1-mutant, ATRX-lost astrocytomas were identified in the donors. Method: immunoSEQ multiplex PCR; TCRdb's copy keeps in-frame clones and lacks some. This table holds 60,000 or so clones, around 84% found once.

Sequencing was performed on PBMCs, taken from a glioma patient whose treatment included an IDH1 peptide vaccine. This receptor was obtained from a man between 25 and 39 years old with glioma. The chain combines TRBV19 with TRBJ2-2; TRBD1 agrees at 10 bases. CDR3 in DNA: TGTGCCTGCCGGGACAGGGGATCCACCGGGGAGCTGTTTTTT. This sequence encodes CACRDRGSTGELFF.